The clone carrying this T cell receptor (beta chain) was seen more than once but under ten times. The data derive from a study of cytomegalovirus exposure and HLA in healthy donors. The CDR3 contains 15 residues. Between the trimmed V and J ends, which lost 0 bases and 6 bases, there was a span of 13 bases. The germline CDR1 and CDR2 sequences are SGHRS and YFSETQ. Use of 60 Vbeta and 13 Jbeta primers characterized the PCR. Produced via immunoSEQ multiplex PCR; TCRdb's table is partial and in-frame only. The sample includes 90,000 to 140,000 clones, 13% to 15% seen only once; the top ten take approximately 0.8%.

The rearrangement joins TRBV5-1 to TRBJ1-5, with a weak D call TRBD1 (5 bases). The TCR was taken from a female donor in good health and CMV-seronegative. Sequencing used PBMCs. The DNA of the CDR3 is TGCGCCAGCAGCTTGGGTGGGGCAGACGGTCAGCCCCAGCATTTT. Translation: CASSLGGADGQPQHF.